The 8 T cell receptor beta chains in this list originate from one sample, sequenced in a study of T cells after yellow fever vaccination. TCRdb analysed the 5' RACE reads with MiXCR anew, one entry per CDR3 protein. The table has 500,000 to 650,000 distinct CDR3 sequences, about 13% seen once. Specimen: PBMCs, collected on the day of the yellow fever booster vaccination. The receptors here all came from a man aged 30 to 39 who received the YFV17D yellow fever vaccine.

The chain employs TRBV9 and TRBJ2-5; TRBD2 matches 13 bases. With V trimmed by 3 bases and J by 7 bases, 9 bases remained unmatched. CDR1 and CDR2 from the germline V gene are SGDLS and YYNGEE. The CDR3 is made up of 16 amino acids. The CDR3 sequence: CASSGGLAGAGATQYF. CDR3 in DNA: TGTGCCAGCAGCGGAGGACTAGCGGGAGCGGGGGCGACCCAGTACTTC.

The CDR3 DNA follows: TGTGCCAGCAGTTACAGAGGGCAGGGGTGGTTCTTC. Residues: CASSYRGQGWFF. This rearrangement joins TRBV6-5 to TRBJ2-1, with a weak D call TRBD1 (6 bases). Germline V gene lookup returns CDR1 MNHEY and CDR2 SVGAGI. The CDR3 covers 12 residues. The V gene lost 2 bases and the J gene lost 15 bases, with 14 bases spanning the gap.

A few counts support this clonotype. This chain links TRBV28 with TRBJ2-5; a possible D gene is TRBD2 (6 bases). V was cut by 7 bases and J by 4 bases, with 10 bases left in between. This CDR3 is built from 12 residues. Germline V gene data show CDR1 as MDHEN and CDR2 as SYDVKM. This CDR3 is CASTLGGETQYF. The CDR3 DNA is TGTGCCAGCACTCTGGGGGGAGAGACCCAGTACTTC.

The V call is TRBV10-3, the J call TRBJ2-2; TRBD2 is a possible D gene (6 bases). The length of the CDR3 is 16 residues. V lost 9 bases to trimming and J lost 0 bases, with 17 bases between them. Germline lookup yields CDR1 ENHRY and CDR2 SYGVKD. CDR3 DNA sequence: TGTGCCATAGGGACTGATAGAATAGCGAACACCGGGGAGCTGTTTTTT. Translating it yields CAIGTDRIANTGELFF.

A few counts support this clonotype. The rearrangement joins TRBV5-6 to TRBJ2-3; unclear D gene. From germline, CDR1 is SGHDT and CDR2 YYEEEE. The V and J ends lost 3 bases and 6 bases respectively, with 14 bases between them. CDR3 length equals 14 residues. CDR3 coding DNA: TGTGCCAGCAGCTCGCCTAACTCCGGGGATACGCAGTATTTT. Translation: CASSSPNSGDTQYF. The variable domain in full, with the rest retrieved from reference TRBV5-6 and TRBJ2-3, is DAGVTQSPTHLIKTRGQQVTLRCSPKSGHDTVSWYQQALGQGPQFIFQYYEEEERQRGNFPDRFSGHQFPNYSSELNVNALLLGDSALYLCASSSPNSGDTQYFGPGTRLTVL.

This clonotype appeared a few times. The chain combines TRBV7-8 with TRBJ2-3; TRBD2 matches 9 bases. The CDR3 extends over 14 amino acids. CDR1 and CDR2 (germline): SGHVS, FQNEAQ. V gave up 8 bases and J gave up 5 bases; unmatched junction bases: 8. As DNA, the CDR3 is TGTGCCAGCGGGGTGTTACTAGCGGGAGATACGCAGTATTTT. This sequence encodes CASGVLLAGDTQYF.

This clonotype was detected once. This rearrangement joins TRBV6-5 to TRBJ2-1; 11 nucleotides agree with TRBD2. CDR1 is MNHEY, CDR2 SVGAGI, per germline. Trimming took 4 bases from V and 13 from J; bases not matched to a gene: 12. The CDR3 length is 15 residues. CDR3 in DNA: TGTGCCAGCAGTTCCCGACTAGCGGGGCCACACAGCCAGTTCTTC. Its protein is CASSSRLAGPHSQFF.

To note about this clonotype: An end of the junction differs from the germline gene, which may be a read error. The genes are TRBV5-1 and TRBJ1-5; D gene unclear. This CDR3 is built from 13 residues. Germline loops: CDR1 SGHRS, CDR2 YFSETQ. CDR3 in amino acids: CASRLDQAQPQHF. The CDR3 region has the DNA TGCGCCAGCAGATTGGATCAGGCCCAGCCCCAGCATTTT.